The rows below give T cell receptor beta chains drawn from one sample of a study of T cells after yellow fever vaccination. MiXCR was run by TCRdb on the 5' RACE reads, yielding one entry per CDR3 protein. In the table there are roughly 50,000 distinct CDR3 sequences, roughly 7.4% of which are singletons. This specimen consisted of CD8+ T cells sorted from PBMCs, obtained roughly 14 days after the first yellow fever vaccination. These receptors originate from a man younger than 30 who received the YFV17D yellow fever vaccine. Both conserved end residues are part of each CDR3. Each record gives: J gene, D gene, clone size, V gene, CDR3 DNA, CDR3 protein. The D gene is left open where the match is weak. For some rows the clone size is stated as once, few or many, or as a class when expanded; others skip it.

J: TRBJ1-5; D: .; size: .; V: TRBV30; DNA: TGTGCCTGGAGTTCCGGAAATCAGCCCCAGCATTTT; CDR3: CAWSSGNQPQHF
J: TRBJ2-2; D: .; size: .; V: TRBV4-1; DNA: TGCGCCAGCAGTCGGGACCCGGGCACCGGGGAGCTGTTTTTT; CDR3: CASSRDPGTGELFF
J: TRBJ2-2; D: TRBD2; size: many; V: TRBV15; DNA: TGTGCCACCAGCAGAGATACCGGGAGGCTGAACACCGGGGAGCTGTTTTTT; CDR3: CATSRDTGRLNTGELFF
J: TRBJ2-1; D: .; size: many; V: TRBV7-9; DNA: TGTGCCAGCAGCTTGGGGGGCCTAGGCAATGAGCAGTTCTTC; CDR3: CASSLGGLGNEQFF
J: TRBJ1-1; D: .; size: .; V: TRBV5-4; DNA: TGTGCCAGCAGCTTGGATGGAGCGGGAAACACTGAAGCTTTCTTT; CDR3: CASSLDGAGNTEAFF
J: TRBJ2-7; D: TRBD2; size: few; V: TRBV4-3; DNA: TGCGCCAGCAGCCAAGATTTTTGGGCTAGCGGGGGGACCTACGAGCAGTACTTC; CDR3: CASSQDFWASGGTYEQYF
J: TRBJ2-3; D: .; size: many; V: TRBV11-1; DNA: TGTGCCAGCAGCTTCACTCGCCTCTTCACAGATACGCAGTATTTT; CDR3: CASSFTRLFTDTQYF
J: TRBJ2-5; D: TRBD1; size: many; V: TRBV4-1; DNA: TGCGCCAGCAGCCTCGGCATATCCCACAGGGGGCAAGAGACCCAGTACTTC; CDR3: CASSLGISHRGQETQYF
J: TRBJ2-1; D: .; size: many; V: TRBV7-9; DNA: TGTGCCAGCAGCTCAGAGGTGGCAGGGTTCGATGAGCAGTTCTTC; CDR3: CASSSEVAGFDEQFF
J: TRBJ1-2; D: .; size: many; V: TRBV20-1; DNA: TGCAGTGCTAGAGACCTAAGCGGGACGATCGATGGCTACACCTTC; CDR3: CSARDLSGTIDGYTF
J: TRBJ2-7; D: .; size: many; V: TRBV7-2; DNA: TGTGCCAGCAGCCTCCTAGTCGAGCAGTACTTC; CDR3: CASSLLVEQYF
J: TRBJ2-2; D: TRBD2; size: many; V: TRBV4-1; DNA: TGCGCCAGCAGCGGGACTAGCCTCACCGGGGAGCTGTTTTTT; CDR3: CASSGTSLTGELFF
J: TRBJ2-3; D: .; size: many; V: TRBV5-4; DNA: TGTGCCAGCAGCTGGTCTCGGGGAGCCGCGCAGTATTTT; CDR3: CASSWSRGAAQYF
J: TRBJ2-3; D: TRBD2; size: many; V: TRBV12-3/TRBV12-4; DNA: TGTGCCAGCAGTTTGAACCTAGCGGGGGGCACAGATACGCAGTATTTT; CDR3: CASSLNLAGGTDTQYF
J: TRBJ2-3; D: .; size: many; V: TRBV15; DNA: TGTGCCACCAGCAGAGAGGCCAGCCCCACAGATACGCAGTATTTT; CDR3: CATSREASPTDTQYF
J: TRBJ2-5; D: .; size: many; V: TRBV7-9; DNA: TGTGCCAGCAGTCGGACGGAGTATCCCCCCCAAGAGACCCAGTACTTC; CDR3: CASSRTEYPPQETQYF
J: TRBJ2-2; D: .; size: many; V: TRBV27; DNA: TGTGCCAGCAGTTTAATAGGAGGTTTGGGTACCGGGGAGCTGTTTTTT; CDR3: CASSLIGGLGTGELFF
J: TRBJ1-6; D: .; size: .; V: TRBV5-5; DNA: TGTGCCAGCAGCCCCGGGTGGGGCAATTCACCCCTCCACTTT; CDR3: CASSPGWGNSPLHF
J: TRBJ1-1; D: .; size: .; V: TRBV20-1; DNA: TGCAGTGCTAGAGATCTCTTATATACTGAAGCTTCCTTT; CDR3: CSARDLLYTEASF
J: TRBJ2-5; D: .; size: many; V: TRBV5-5; DNA: TGTGCCAGCAGCTTCTCGAAGGGATGGGAGACCCAGTACTTC; CDR3: CASSFSKGWETQYF